This T cell receptor beta chain came from a study of blood T cell repertoires in COVID-19. Original methodology: Nucleated cell number was recorded as an estimate derived from reference gene primer amplification. Method: immunoSEQ multiplex PCR; TCRdb's copy keeps in-frame clones and lacks some. The DNA gave D and trimming, while V, J and clone size come from that table. The sample holds just over 70,000 clones; about 68% are singletons and the top ten take less than 40%. CDR1 and CDR2 from the germline V gene are WSHSY and SAAADI. Trimming removed 4 bases from V and 1 base from J, with 11 bases in between. The CDR3 has 15 amino acids.

The chain joins TRBV10-2 to TRBJ2-1; D perhaps matches TRBD2 (5 bases). The sample comprised peripheral blood. The TCR comes from a woman aged 70-85 years with acute or convalescent COVID-19. The CDR3 DNA is TGCGCCAGCAGTGGGATGAGCGGTTCCTACAATGAGCAGTTCTTC. Translated: CASSGMSGSYNEQFF.